Below, 20 T cell receptor beta chains from the same sample are listed, as sequenced in a study of CD8+ T cells in alopecia areata. TCR sequencing used cDNA made by reverse transcription of extracted RNA. TCRdb keeps only in-frame clones here, not all; method: immunoSEQ multiplex PCR. This repertoire shows about 130,000 clones, around 60% found once; its top ten account for 3.5% to 5%. The source was CD4+ T cells sorted from blood, collected at week 0. These receptors were collected from a human donor with alopecia areata.

J is TRBJ2-6 and V is TRBV19; TRBD2 matches 14 bases. Trimming removed 5 bases from V and 0 bases from J; junction bases left unmatched: 9. Germline V CDR1 and CDR2: LNHDA, SQIVND (reference sequence). The CDR3 has 20 residues. This chain's CDR3 is CASSGGLAGALFSGANVLTF. CDR3 nucleotides: TGTGCCAGTAGTGGGGGACTAGCGGGAGCCCTATTCTCTGGGGCCAACGTCCTGACTTTC. Using reference TRBV19 and TRBJ2-6 for the parts outside the CDR3, the full variable domain is DGGITQSPKYLFRKEGQNVTLSCEQNLNHDAMYWYRQDPGQGLRLIYYSQIVNDFQKGDIAEGYSVSREKKESFPLTVTSAQKNPTAFYLCASSGGLAGALFSGANVLTFGAGSRLTVL.

In its sample, this clone was seen a few times. One junction end disagrees with the germline gene, perhaps due to a read error. CDR3 region: CSVEAGSF. CDR3 in DNA: TGCAGCGTTGAAGCCGGGTCCTTT. The V and J genes are TRBV29-1 and TRBJ1-1; D remains ambiguous. Germline CDR1 SQVTM, CDR2 ANQGSEA. The CDR3 is 8 residues long.

V gene TRBV2 combines with J gene TRBJ1-1, with D possibly TRBD1 on 5 matching bases. This CDR3 is built from 13 residues. The V end lost 6 bases, the J end lost 0 bases, and 8 bases lay between the germline ends. The germline V gene has CDR1 SNHLY and CDR2 FYNNEI. CDR3 loop: CASSRQLNTEAFF. The DNA of the CDR3 is TGTGCCAGCAGCCGACAGCTGAACACTGAAGCTTTCTTT.

The rearrangement joins TRBV5-1 to TRBJ1-1, with D unclear. Germline V gene lookup returns CDR1 SGHRS and CDR2 YFSETQ. V was cut by 0 bases and J by 11 bases, with 14 bases left in between. The CDR3 has 13 amino acids. CDR3 DNA: TGCGCCAGCAGCTTGGCCGCCCGCTCACAGGCTTTCTTT. Translating it yields CASSLAARSQAFF.

This sequence joins TRBV28 and TRBJ1-1, with no clear D. V lost 7 bases, J lost 12 bases, and 15 bases lay in between. CDR1 and CDR2 (germline): MDHEN, SYDVKM. There are 11 residues in the CDR3. CDR3 loop: CASTTAAGTFF. CDR3 DNA: TGTGCCAGCACTACTGCGGCCGGCACTTTCTTT.

This chain joins TRBV18 and TRBJ1-3, with 11 bases that match TRBD1. The CDR3 covers 16 residues. V dropped 3 bases and J dropped 1; count of bases not matched to a gene: 2. CDR1 KGHSH and CDR2 LQKENI come from the germline V gene. The DNA of the CDR3 is TGTGCCAGCTCACCCGGACAGGGGGCGTCTGGAAACACCATATATTTT. This codes for CASSPGQGASGNTIYF.

This chain joins TRBV5-1 and TRBJ2-7; D is ambiguous. The CDR3 contains 12 residues. Germline values: CDR1 SGHRS, CDR2 YFSETQ. The ends were cut back, 3 bases at V and 6 bases at J, with 10 bases in the middle. The CDR3 region is CASSSTTPEQYF. In DNA form, the CDR3 reads TGCGCCAGCAGCTCCACAACCCCCGAGCAGTACTTC.

The chain carries TRBV7-2 and TRBJ2-7; the D gene is possibly TRBD1 (5 bases). Germline loops: CDR1 SGHTA, CDR2 FQGNSA. Trimming cost V 1 base and J 3 bases, with 7 bases left between them. The CDR3 loop spans 13 amino acids. CDR3 amino acids: CASSLGQFYEQYF. In DNA, the CDR3 is TGTGCCAGCAGCTTAGGACAGTTCTACGAGCAGTACTTC. Looking up the rest from reference TRBV7-2 and TRBJ2-7 gives the full variable domain: GAGVSQSPSNKVTEKGKDVELRCDPISGHTALYWYRQSLGQGLEFLIYFQGNSAPDKSGLPSDRFSAERTGGSVSTLTIQRTQQEDSAVYLCASSLGQFYEQYFGPGTRLTVT.

The chain recombines TRBV5-1 with TRBJ1-2; 7 nucleotides agree with TRBD1. The CDR3 contains 15 residues. In germline, CDR1 is SGHRS, CDR2 YFSETQ. Losses at the gene ends were 4 bases for V and 8 bases for J; bases not matched to a gene: 14. The CDR3 nucleotides read TGCGCCAGCAGCCCGCGTGGAGAGGGGGCTAGCGGCTACACCTTC. Translation: CASSPRGEGASGYTF. Combining the CDR3 with reference TRBV5-1 and TRBJ1-2 gives the whole variable domain KAGVTQTPRYLIKTRGQQVTLSCSPISGHRSVSWYQQTPGQGLQFLFEYFSETQRNKGNFPGRFSGRQFSNSRSEMNVSTLELGDSALYLCASSPRGEGASGYTFGSGTRLTVV.

The gene calls are TRBV28 and TRBJ2-7, with 9 nucleotides matching TRBD1. This CDR3 comprises 16 residues. The junction had 10 bases not matched to a gene; V was cut back by 4 bases and J by 3 bases. CDR1 and CDR2 from the germline V gene are MDHEN and SYDVKM. CDR3 bases: TGTGCCAGCAGTTCCCCGGGACAGGGCTTAGTCTACGAGCAGTACTTC. It codes for CASSSPGQGLVYEQYF.

This clone was counted only a few times. The rearrangement links TRBV28 to TRBJ2-6; D is unclear. Trimming took off 5 bases at V and 2 bases at J, with 4 bases between the two ends. Per the germline V gene, CDR1 is MDHEN and CDR2 is SYDVKM. This CDR3 spans 13 amino acids. The CDR3 DNA is TGTGCCAGCAGTCCCCCTGGGGCCAACGTCCTGACTTTC. Translation gives CASSPPGANVLTF.

The chain has TRBV27 and TRBJ2-5, with 9 nucleotides matching TRBD2. The trim removed 6 bases at V and 5 bases at J, leaving 16 bases unmatched. CDR3 length equals 17 residues. Germline loops: CDR1 MNHEY, CDR2 SMNVEV (reference sequence). The CDR3 region has the DNA TGTGCCAGCAGCACCGGTAGTAGCGGGAGAATGCGGGAGACCCAGTACTTC. Translated, it gives CASSTGSSGRMRETQYF.

The V and J genes are TRBV13 and TRBJ2-1; 8 nucleotides agree with TRBD2. The V gene end was trimmed by 2 bases and the J gene end by 8 bases; junction bases not matched to a gene: 8. This CDR3 spans 15 amino acids. Germline-derived CDR1 and CDR2 are PRHDT and FYEKMQ (reference sequence). CDR3 DNA: TGTGCCAGCAGCTTACAACCGGGGGGGCAGGATGAGCAGTTCTTC. It specifies CASSLQPGGQDEQFF.

This chain connects TRBV4-3 to TRBJ1-1; D is unclear. The CDR3 has 14 residues. The V and J ends lost 4 bases and 0 bases respectively, with 9 bases between them. Per the germline V gene, CDR1 is LGHNA and CDR2 is YSLEER. The CDR3 nucleotides read TGCGCCAGCAGCCCTGCCCTGGTGAACACTGAAGCTTTCTTT. It yields the protein CASSPALVNTEAFF.

As DNA, the CDR3 is TGTGCCTGGAGTACTAGTTACAATGAGCAGTTCTTC. Its translation is CAWSTSYNEQFF. V gene TRBV30 combines with J gene TRBJ2-1, with a tentative D call TRBD2 (5 bases). Germline values: CDR1 GTSNPN, CDR2 SVGIG (reference sequence). Deletions cut 2 bases from V and 4 bases from J, with 6 bases between. The CDR3 is 12 residues long. Using reference TRBV30 and TRBJ2-1 for the parts outside the CDR3, the full variable domain is SQTIHQWPATLVQPVGSPLSLECTVEGTSNPNLYWYRQAAGRGLQLLFYSVGIGQISSEVPQNLSASRPQDRQFILSSKKLLLSDSGFYLCAWSTSYNEQFFGPGTRLTVL.

The chain joins TRBV4-1 to TRBJ1-1, with 7 bases that match TRBD1. Trimming took 0 bases from V and 7 from J; bases not matched to a gene: 8. In germline, CDR1 is MGHRA, CDR2 YSYEKL. This CDR3 contains 15 residues. This CDR3 reads CASSQDEGARGEAFF. In DNA, the CDR3 is TGCGCCAGCAGCCAAGATGAGGGGGCGCGTGGTGAAGCTTTCTTT.

V is TRBV18 and J is TRBJ1-6; 12 positions agree with TRBD1. Germline lookup yields CDR1 KGHSH and CDR2 LQKENI. V shed 4 bases and J 9 bases; nucleotides not matched to a gene: 4. This CDR3 spans 15 amino acids. The CDR3 loop is CASSQGQGASSPLHF. CDR3 coding DNA: TGTGCCAGCTCACAGGGACAGGGGGCGTCTTCACCCCTCCACTTT.

The CDR3 nucleotides are TGTGCCAGCAGCGCCCAAGGACAGGGCTTTGGCTACACCTTC. Protein sequence: CASSAQGQGFGYTF. The chain employs TRBV9 and TRBJ1-2; the match to TRBD1 covers 8 bases. This CDR3 has 14 amino acids. Per germline, CDR1 SGDLS and CDR2 YYNGEE. The junction had 8 bases not matched to a gene; V was cut back by 3 bases and J by 7 bases.

The chain is built from TRBV29-1 and TRBJ1-1; D may be TRBD1 (6 bases). The CDR3 length is 14 residues. The V end was cut by 4 bases, the J end by 1 base, with 13 bases between. Germline CDR1 is SQVTM and CDR2 is ANQGSEA. The CDR3 sequence is CSVVKGGQNTEAFF. Here the CDR3 DNA reads TGCAGCGTTGTGAAGGGGGGCCAGAACACTGAAGCTTTCTTT.

The chain joins TRBV19 to TRBJ2-3; TRBD2 matches at 12 bases. The V and J ends lost 7 bases and 4 bases, in that order; junction bases with no gene match: 6. The germline V gene has CDR1 LNHDA and CDR2 SQIVND (reference sequence). The CDR3 has 15 amino acids. DNA of the CDR3: TGTGCCAGTACCCCGACTAGCGGGAGCCCAGATACGCAGTATTTT. This sequence encodes CASTPTSGSPDTQYF.